The present T cell receptor (beta chain) was sequenced within a study of graft-versus-host responses after intestinal transplantation. Study observations and caveats: Ileal or blood samples showed some GvH clones first, and such clones were also found in recipient marrow. Allografts of one patient group, those with graft-donor T cell macrochimerism, had high graft-versus-host to host-versus-graft clonal ratios.

J gave up 6 bases and V 6 bases, and 1 base lay outside the gene matches. Germline lookup yields CDR1 ENHRY and CDR2 SYGVKD. The CDR3 is made up of 11 amino acids. Sequenced by immunoSEQ multiplex PCR; TCRdb stores in-frame clones only, minus some. The table lists about 20,000 clones, approximately 86% of them singletons, with 8% to 9.5% in the top ten. With respect to this clone: Its antigen is not identified.

This chain links TRBV10-3 with TRBJ1-2; 7 bases are a match to TRBD1. This receptor was identified in a human patient who received an intestinal transplant, so some T cells may come from the graft donor. The source material was PBMCs, sampled less than 240 days after intestinal transplant. The CDR3 spells CAISGQDGYTF. CDR3 sequence (DNA): TGTGCCATCAGCGGACAGGATGGCTACACCTTC.